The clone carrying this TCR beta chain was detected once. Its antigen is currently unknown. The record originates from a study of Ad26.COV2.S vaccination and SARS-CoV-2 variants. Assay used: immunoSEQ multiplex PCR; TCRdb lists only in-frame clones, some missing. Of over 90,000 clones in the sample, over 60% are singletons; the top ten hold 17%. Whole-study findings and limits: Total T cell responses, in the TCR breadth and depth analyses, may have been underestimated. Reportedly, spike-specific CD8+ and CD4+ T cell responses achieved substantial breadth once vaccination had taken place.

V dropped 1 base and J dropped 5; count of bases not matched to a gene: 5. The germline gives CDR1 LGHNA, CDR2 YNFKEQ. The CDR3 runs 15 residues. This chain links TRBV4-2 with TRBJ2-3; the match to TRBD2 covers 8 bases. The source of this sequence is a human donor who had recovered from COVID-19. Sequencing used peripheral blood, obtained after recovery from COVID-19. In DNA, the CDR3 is TGTGCCAGCAGCCAAGTCCGCGGGGGGATAGATACGCAGTATTTT. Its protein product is CASSQVRGGIDTQYF.